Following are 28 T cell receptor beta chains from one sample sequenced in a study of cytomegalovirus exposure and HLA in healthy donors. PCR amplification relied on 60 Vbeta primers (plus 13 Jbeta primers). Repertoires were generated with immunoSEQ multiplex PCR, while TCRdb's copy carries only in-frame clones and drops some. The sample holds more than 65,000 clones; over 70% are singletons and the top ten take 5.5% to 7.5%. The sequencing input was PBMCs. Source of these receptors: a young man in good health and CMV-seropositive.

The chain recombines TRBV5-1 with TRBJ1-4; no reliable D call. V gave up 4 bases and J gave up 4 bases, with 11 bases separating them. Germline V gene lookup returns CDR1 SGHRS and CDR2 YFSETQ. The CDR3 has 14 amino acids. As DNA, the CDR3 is TGCGCCAGCAGCCTCGGACTCAGTAATGAAAAACTGTTTTTT. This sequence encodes CASSLGLSNEKLFF.

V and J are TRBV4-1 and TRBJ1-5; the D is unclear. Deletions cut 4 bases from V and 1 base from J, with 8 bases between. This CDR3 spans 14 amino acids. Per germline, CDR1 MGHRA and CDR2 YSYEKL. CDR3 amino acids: CASSLPGSNQPQHF. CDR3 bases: TGCGCCAGCAGCCTTCCGGGAAGCAATCAGCCCCAGCATTTT.

The CDR3 here is CASSQDGSSTEQYF. DNA for the CDR3: TGCGCCAGCAGCCAAGATGGTAGTAGCACAGAGCAGTACTTC. V gene TRBV4-1 combines with J gene TRBJ2-7; D is uncertain. The length of the CDR3 is 14 residues. The V gene lost 0 bases and the J gene lost 7 bases, with 13 bases spanning the gap. Germline CDR1 reads MGHRA; CDR2 reads YSYEKL.

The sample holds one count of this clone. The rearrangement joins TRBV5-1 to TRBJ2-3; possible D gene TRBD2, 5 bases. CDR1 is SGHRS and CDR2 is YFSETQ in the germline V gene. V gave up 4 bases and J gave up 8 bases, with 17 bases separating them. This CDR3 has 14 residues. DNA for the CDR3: TGCGCCAGCAGCGTTTCGCGGGCCGAGGGTACGCAGTATTTT. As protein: CASSVSRAEGTQYF.

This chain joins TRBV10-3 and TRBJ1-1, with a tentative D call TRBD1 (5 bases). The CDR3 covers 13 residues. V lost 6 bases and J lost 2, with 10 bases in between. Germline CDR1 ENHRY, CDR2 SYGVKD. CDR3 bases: TGTGCCATCAGGGTGGGGCCTAACACTGAAGCTTTCTTT. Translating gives CAIRVGPNTEAFF.

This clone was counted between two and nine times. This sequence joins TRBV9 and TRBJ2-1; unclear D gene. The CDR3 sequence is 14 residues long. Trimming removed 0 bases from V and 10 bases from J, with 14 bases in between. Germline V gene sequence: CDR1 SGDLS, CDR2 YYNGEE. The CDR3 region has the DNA TGTGCCAGCAGCGTAGGGATTGGTTCCAGGGAGCAGTTCTTC. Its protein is CASSVGIGSREQFF.

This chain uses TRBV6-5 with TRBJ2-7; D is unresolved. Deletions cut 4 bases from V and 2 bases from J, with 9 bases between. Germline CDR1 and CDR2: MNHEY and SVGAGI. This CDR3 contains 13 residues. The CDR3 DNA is TGTGCCAGCAGTTTAGACGGAGCCTACGAGCAGTACTTC. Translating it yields CASSLDGAYEQYF.

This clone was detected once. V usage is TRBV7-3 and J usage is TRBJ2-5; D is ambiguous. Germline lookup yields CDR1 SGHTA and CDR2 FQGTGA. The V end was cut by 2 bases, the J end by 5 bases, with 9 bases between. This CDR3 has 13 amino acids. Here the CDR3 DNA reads TGTGCCAGCAGCTTAGCGCGCAGGGAGACCCAGTACTTC. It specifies CASSLARRETQYF.

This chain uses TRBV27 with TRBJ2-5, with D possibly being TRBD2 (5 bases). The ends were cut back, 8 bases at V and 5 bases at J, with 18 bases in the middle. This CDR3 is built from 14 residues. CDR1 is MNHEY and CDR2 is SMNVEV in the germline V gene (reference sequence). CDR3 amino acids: CASCPRGLGETQYF. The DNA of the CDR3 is TGTGCCAGCTGCCCCCGCGGGCTCGGGGAGACCCAGTACTTC.

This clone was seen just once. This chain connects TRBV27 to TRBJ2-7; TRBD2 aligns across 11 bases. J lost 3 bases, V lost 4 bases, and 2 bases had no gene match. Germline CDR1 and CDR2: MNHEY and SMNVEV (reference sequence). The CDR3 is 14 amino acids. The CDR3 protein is CASSSGTSGYEQYF. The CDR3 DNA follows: TGTGCCAGCAGTTCCGGGACTAGCGGCTACGAGCAGTACTTC.

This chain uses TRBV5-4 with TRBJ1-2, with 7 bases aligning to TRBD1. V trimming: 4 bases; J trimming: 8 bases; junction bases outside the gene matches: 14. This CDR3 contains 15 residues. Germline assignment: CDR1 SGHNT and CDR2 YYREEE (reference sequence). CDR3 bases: TGTGCCAGCAGCGACTACAGGGGCCATTCAGGAGGCTACACCTTC. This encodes CASSDYRGHSGGYTF.

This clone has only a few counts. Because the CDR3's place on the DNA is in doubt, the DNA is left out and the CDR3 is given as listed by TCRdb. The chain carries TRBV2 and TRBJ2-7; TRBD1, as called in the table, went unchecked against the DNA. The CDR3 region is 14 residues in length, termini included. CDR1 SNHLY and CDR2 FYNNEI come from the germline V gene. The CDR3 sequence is CASSVGAGTGFEYF.

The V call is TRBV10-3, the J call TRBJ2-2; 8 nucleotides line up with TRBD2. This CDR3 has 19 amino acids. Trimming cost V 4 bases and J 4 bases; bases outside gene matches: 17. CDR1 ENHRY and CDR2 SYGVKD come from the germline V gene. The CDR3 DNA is TGTGCCATCAGTGGGCGTCTGATGACGGGAGGGCCCGGCACCGGGGAGCTGTTTTTT. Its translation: CAISGRLMTGGPGTGELFF.

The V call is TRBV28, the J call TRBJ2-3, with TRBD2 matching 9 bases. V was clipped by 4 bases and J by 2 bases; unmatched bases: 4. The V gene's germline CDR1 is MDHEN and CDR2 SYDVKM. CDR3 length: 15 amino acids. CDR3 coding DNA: TGTGCCAGCAGTTCCCGACTAGCGGCCACAGATACGCAGTATTTT. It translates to CASSSRLAATDTQYF.

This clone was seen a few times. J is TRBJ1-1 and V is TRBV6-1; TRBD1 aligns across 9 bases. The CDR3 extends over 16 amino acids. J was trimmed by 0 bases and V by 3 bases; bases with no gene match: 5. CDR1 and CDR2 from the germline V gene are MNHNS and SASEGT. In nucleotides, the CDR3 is TGTGCCAGCAGTGACCCCGGGACAGGGTTGAACACTGAAGCTTTCTTT. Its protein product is CASSDPGTGLNTEAFF.

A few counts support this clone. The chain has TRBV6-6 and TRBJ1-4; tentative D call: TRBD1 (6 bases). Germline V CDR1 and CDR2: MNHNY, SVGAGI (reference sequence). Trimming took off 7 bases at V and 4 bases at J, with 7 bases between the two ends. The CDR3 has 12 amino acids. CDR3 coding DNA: TGTGCCAGCAAGGACAGTAATGAAAAACTGTTTTTT. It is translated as CASKDSNEKLFF.

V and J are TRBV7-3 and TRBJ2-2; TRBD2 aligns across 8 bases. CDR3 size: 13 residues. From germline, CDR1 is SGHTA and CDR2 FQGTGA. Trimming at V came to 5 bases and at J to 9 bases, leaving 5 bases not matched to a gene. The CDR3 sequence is CASSQREKWELFF. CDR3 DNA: TGTGCCAGCAGCCAGCGGGAGAAGTGGGAGCTGTTTTTT.

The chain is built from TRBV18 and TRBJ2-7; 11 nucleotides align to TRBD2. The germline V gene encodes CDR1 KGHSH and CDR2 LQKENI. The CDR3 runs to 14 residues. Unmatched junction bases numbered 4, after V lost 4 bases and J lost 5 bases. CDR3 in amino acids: CASSLSGRGDEQYF. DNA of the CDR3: TGTGCCAGCTCACTTAGCGGGAGGGGCGACGAGCAGTACTTC.

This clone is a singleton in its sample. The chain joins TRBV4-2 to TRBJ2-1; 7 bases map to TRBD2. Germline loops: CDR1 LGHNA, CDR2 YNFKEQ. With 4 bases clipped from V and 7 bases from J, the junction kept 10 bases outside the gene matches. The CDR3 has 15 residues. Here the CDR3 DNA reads TGTGCCAGCAGCCGTTCACGCGGGAGACAGAATGAGCAGTTCTTC. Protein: CASSRSRGRQNEQFF.

The CDR3 loop is CASSQGTSLEQYF. The CDR3, as DNA: TGCGCCAGCAGCCAAGGAACTAGCCTGGAGCAGTACTTC. The gene calls are TRBV4-1 and TRBJ2-7; D perhaps matches TRBD2 (6 bases). The CDR3 runs to 13 residues. Per germline, CDR1 MGHRA and CDR2 YSYEKL. V dropped 1 base and J dropped 7 bases, with 11 bases sitting between them.

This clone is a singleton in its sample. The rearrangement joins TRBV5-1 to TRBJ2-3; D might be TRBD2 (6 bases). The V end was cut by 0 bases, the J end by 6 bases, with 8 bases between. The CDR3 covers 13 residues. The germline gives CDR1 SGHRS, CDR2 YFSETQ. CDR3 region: CASSLVRGDTQYF. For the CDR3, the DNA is TGCGCCAGCAGCTTGGTACGGGGGGATACGCAGTATTTT.

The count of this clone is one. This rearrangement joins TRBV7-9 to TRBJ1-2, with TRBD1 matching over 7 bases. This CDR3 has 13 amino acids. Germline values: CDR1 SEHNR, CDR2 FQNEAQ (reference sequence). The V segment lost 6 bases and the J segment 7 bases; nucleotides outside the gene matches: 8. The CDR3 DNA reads TGTGCCAGCAGGTCCGACAGGGCTCCTGGCTACACCTTC. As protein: CASRSDRAPGYTF. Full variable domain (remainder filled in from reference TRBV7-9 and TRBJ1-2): DTGVSQNPRHKITKRGQNVTFRCDPISEHNRLYWYRQTLGQGPEFLTYFQNEAQLEKSRLLSDRFSAERPKGSFSTLEIQRTEQGDSAMYLCASRSDRAPGYTFGSGTRLTVV.

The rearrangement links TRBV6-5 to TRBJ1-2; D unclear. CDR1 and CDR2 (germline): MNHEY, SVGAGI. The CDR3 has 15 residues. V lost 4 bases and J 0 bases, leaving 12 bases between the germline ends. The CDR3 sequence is CASSSRRRANYGYTF. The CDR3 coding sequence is TGTGCCAGCAGTTCCAGACGGAGGGCTAACTATGGCTACACCTTC.

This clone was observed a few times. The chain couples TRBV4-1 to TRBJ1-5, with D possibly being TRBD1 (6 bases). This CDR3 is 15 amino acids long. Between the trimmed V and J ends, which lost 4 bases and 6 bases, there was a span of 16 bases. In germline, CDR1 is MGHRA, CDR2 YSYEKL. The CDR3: CASSLPGGGVQPQHF. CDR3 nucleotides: TGCGCCAGCAGCCTCCCGGGGGGCGGGGTTCAGCCCCAGCATTTT.

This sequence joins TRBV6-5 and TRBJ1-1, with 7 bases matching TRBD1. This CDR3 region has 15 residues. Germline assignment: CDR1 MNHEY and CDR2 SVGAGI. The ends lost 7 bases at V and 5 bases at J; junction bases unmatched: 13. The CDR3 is CASIPTRQGGTEAFF. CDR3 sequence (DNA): TGTGCCAGCATTCCTACCCGTCAGGGGGGAACTGAAGCTTTCTTT.

The CDR3 nucleotides are TGTGCCAGCAGCACGGACAGGAGCAATCAGCCCCAGCATTTT. Encoded protein: CASSTDRSNQPQHF. The V gene is TRBV5-8, the J gene TRBJ1-5; TRBD1 agrees at 7 bases. The CDR3 consists of 14 residues. Germline CDR1 and CDR2: SGHTS and YDEGEE. V gave up 4 bases and J gave up 1 base; unmatched junction bases: 2.

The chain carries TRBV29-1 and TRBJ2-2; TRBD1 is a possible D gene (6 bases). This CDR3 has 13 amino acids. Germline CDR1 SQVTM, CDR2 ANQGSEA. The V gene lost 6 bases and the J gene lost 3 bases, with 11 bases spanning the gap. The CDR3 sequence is CSVLTGYTGELFF. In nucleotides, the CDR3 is TGCAGCGTCCTGACAGGTTACACCGGGGAGCTGTTTTTT.

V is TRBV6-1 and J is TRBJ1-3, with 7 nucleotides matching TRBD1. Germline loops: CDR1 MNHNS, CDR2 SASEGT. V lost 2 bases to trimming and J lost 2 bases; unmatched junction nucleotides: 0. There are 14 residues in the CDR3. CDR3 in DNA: TGTGCCAGCAGTGAAACAGGGGCTGGAAACACCATATATTTT. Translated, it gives CASSETGAGNTIYF.